These 18 T cell receptor beta chains were sequenced from one sample in a study of blood T cells in healthy people across ages. Next came a second PCR, run for about 6 to 12 cycles, which used a sample-barcoded 5' primer along with a J-beta primer mix. In TCRdb, the 5' RACE reads were re-called with MiXCR into one record per CDR3 protein. Found here are 980,000 or so distinct CDR3 sequences, about 44% of them singletons; the top ten hold 13%. Sequencing was done on a sample of blood. The receptors here all came from a man under 40 in good health.

The chain combines TRBV28 with TRBJ2-7, with 7 bases aligning to TRBD2. The V segment lost 5 bases and the J segment 2 bases; nucleotides outside the gene matches: 6. CDR3 length: 14 amino acids. CDR1 MDHEN and CDR2 SYDVKM come from the germline V gene. The CDR3 here is CASSAATSPYEQYF. In nucleotides, the CDR3 is TGTGCCAGCAGTGCGGCGACTAGCCCCTACGAGCAGTACTTC.

A single count supports this clonotype. The chain joins TRBV12-3 or TRBV12-4 to TRBJ1-1; D gene unclear. V was shortened by 3 bases and J by 0 bases, with 11 bases between the two germline ends. The CDR3 covers 15 residues. CDR3 in DNA: TGTGCCAGCAGTTTCAGGCGGGAGATGAACACTGAAGCTTTCTTT. Protein product: CASSFRREMNTEAFF.

In its sample, this clonotype was seen a few times. The CDR3 sequence: CASSFGAKNSPLHF. The CDR3, as DNA: TGTGCCAGCAGTTTCGGTGCTAAAAATTCACCCCTCCACTTT. This sequence joins TRBV12-3 or TRBV12-4 and TRBJ1-6, with D uncertain. The V and J ends lost 3 bases and 7 bases respectively, with 10 bases between them. The length of the CDR3 is 14 residues.

The chain employs TRBV29-1 and TRBJ2-1; maybe TRBD2 (5 bases). The germline gives CDR1 SQVTM, CDR2 ANQGSEA. This CDR3 is 13 amino acids long. With 4 bases removed from V and 0 bases from J, the gap between germline ends came to 7 bases. CDR3 nucleotide sequence: TGCAGCGTTGCCAGCGGCTCCTACAATGAGCAGTTCTTC. It yields the protein CSVASGSYNEQFF.

This sequence joins TRBV20-1 and TRBJ2-3; perhaps TRBD2 as D (6 bases). Germline CDR1 and CDR2: DFQATT and SNEGSKA (reference sequence). This CDR3 has 15 amino acids. Trimming shortened V by 0 bases and J by 4 bases, and 14 bases separated the two germline ends. The CDR3 sequence is CSARDYGGAADTQYF. CDR3 DNA sequence: TGCAGTGCTAGAGATTACGGGGGAGCGGCAGATACGCAGTATTTT.

The V call is TRBV5-1, the J call TRBJ2-1, with D perhaps matching TRBD1 (6 bases). There are 14 residues in the CDR3. V was shortened by 2 bases and J by 5 bases, with 11 bases between the two germline ends. Germline V lookup: CDR1 SGHRS, CDR2 YFSETQ. CDR3 in DNA: TGCGCCAGCAGCTTAGGACAGACAAACAATGAGCAGTTCTTC. It encodes CASSLGQTNNEQFF.

This clonotype was seen a handful of times. The chain is built from TRBV6-5 and TRBJ2-7; 9 positions match TRBD1. This CDR3 has 15 amino acids. V dropped 6 bases and J dropped 6; count of bases not matched to a gene: 12. Germline V lookup: CDR1 MNHEY, CDR2 SVGAGI. The CDR3 bases are TGTGCCAGCAGCCGACCCGGGACAGGGTGGGCCGAGCAGTACTTC. Protein: CASSRPGTGWAEQYF.

A few counts support this clonotype. This rearrangement joins TRBV5-1 to TRBJ2-5; 7 positions agree with TRBD1. In germline, CDR1 is SGHRS, CDR2 YFSETQ. V lost 2 bases and J lost 0; bases outside the gene matches: 7. The CDR3 spans 16 residues. In nucleotides, the CDR3 is TGCGCCAGCAGCTTAAGACAGGGCGCGTACCAAGAGACCCAGTACTTC. Its translation: CASSLRQGAYQETQYF.

This clonotype was recorded many times. The genes are TRBV7-2 and TRBJ2-3; weak D call: TRBD2 (5 bases). The germline V gene encodes CDR1 SGHTA and CDR2 FQGNSA. Trimming cost V 1 base and J 4 bases, with 9 bases left between them. The CDR3 is 14 residues long. The CDR3 here is CASSLDPGSDTQYF. The CDR3 nucleotides read TGTGCCAGCAGCTTAGACCCGGGGTCAGATACGCAGTATTTT.

The chain joins TRBV3-1 to TRBJ2-1, with TRBD2 identical over 12 bases. The V gene end was trimmed by 0 bases and the J gene end by 7 bases; junction bases not matched to a gene: 4. The CDR3 has 16 amino acids. Germline V gene data show CDR1 as LGHDT and CDR2 as YNNKEL (reference sequence). In DNA form, the CDR3 reads TGTGCCAGCAGCCAAGATCAAACTAGCGGGGGGAATGAGCAGTTCTTC. It encodes CASSQDQTSGGNEQFF.

In the case of this clonotype: Just one base apart from a much larger clone, this may be a read error. The rearrangement joins TRBV12-3 or TRBV12-4 to TRBJ1-1; no reliable D call. V was cut by 7 bases and J by 5 bases, with 17 bases left in between. There are 14 residues in the CDR3. The CDR3 nucleotides are TGTGCCAGCACTCCAACATGGTGGCGGACTGAAGCTTTCTTT. This encodes CASTPTWWRTEAFF.

V gene TRBV20-1 combines with J gene TRBJ2-1; D may match TRBD1 or TRBD2 (5 bases each). The CDR3 covers 14 residues. Trimming cost V 6 bases and J 6 bases, with 18 bases left between them. Germline CDR1 is DFQATT and CDR2 is SNEGSKA (reference sequence). Here the CDR3 DNA reads TGCAGTGCCCCAGGGAGAAGGTTGACCAATGAGCAGTTCTTC. Amino acids: CSAPGRRLTNEQFF.

This clonotype was seen only a few times. The V call is TRBV30, the J call TRBJ2-7; D is ambiguous. With 1 base removed from V and 4 bases from J, the gap between germline ends came to 14 bases. Looked up from germline, CDR1 is GTSNPN and CDR2 is SVGIG (reference sequence). This CDR3 has 14 residues. The CDR3 nucleotides are TGTGCCTGGAGTGGCCGGTCACTCCTTTACGAGCAGTACTTC. Translated: CAWSGRSLLYEQYF.

Concerning this clonotype itself: One junction end disagrees with the germline gene, perhaps due to a read error. The chain couples TRBV4-2 to TRBJ1-1, with no clear D. Germline V lookup: CDR1 LGHNA, CDR2 YNFKEQ. The CDR3 sequence is 15 residues long. Here the CDR3 reads CASNQEAGQGTEAFF. The CDR3 nucleotides are TGTGCCAGCAACCAAGAGGCAGGCCAAGGGACTGAAGCTTTCTTT.

The chain uses TRBV7-9 and TRBJ1-1; tentative D call: TRBD1 (5 bases). The CDR3 spans 15 residues. V shed 0 bases and J shed 3 bases, with 11 bases lying between them. Germline CDR1 is SEHNR and CDR2 is FQNEAQ (reference sequence). Here the CDR3 DNA reads TGTGCCAGCAGCTTAGCCCCAGGGTGGTACACTGAAGCTTTCTTT. Translated: CASSLAPGWYTEAFF. Together with reference TRBV7-9 and TRBJ1-1, the CDR3 gives the full variable domain: DTGVSQNPRHKITKRGQNVTFRCDPISEHNRLYWYRQTLGQGPEFLTYFQNEAQLEKSRLLSDRFSAERPKGSFSTLEIQRTEQGDSAMYLCASSLAPGWYTEAFFGQGTRLTVV.

This clonotype showed up just a few times. The V gene is TRBV6-5, the J gene TRBJ1-2; D remains ambiguous. In germline, CDR1 is MNHEY, CDR2 SVGAGI. With 6 bases removed from V and 7 bases from J, the gap between germline ends came to 12 bases. The CDR3 length is 12 residues. CDR3 sequence (DNA): TGTGCCAGCAGCCGAGGGATGGGTGGCTACACCTTC. Translated: CASSRGMGGYTF.

V usage is TRBV7-9 and J usage is TRBJ2-4; 10 nucleotides match TRBD1. The CDR3 is made up of 17 amino acids. The V and J ends lost 4 bases and 2 bases, in that order; junction bases with no gene match: 8. CDR1 and CDR2 from the germline V gene are SEHNR and FQNEAQ (reference sequence). The CDR3 sequence: CASSSRQGAPSKNIQYF. DNA for the CDR3: TGTGCCAGCAGCTCGAGACAGGGGGCCCCTTCCAAAAACATTCAGTACTTC.

As regards this clonotype: A clone one base away is much larger, so this may be a read error. V usage is TRBV11-2 and J usage is TRBJ2-5, with 10 bases aligning to TRBD2. This CDR3 region has 16 residues. Germline CDR1 and CDR2: SGHAT and FQNNGV. This CDR3 is CATSLGDSGGSKTQYF. The CDR3 DNA follows: TGTGCCACCAGCTTAGGAGATAGCGGGGGGTCGAAGACCCAGTACTTC.